A selection of T cell receptor beta chains follows, all from one sample in a study of blood T cell repertoires in COVID-19. The data were produced by immunoSEQ multiplex PCR, yet TCRdb's version contains in-frame clones alone and is incomplete. The repertoire includes more than 300,000 clones, about nine tenths of them detected once, and 1.5% to 2% sits in the top ten. Sequencing input: peripheral blood. The receptor source for this set is a young woman with COVID-19, enrolled during active disease. Both conserved end residues are part of each CDR3. Fields, in order: V gene, D gene, clone size, J gene, CDR3 DNA, CDR3 protein. D genes are given only for firm matches. Some rows mark clone size as missing; the rest say once, few, many or name a class of expanded clone.

V: TRBV28; D: -; size: -; J: TRBJ1-4; DNA: TGTGCCAGCAGTTTGGGAGACTCAACTAATGAAAAACTGTTTTTT; CDR3: CASSLGDSTNEKLFF
V: TRBV9; D: TRBD2; size: -; J: TRBJ2-3; DNA: TGTGCCAGCAGCGACCCGTCGGGGTGGGGGACTAGCGAACCACGGCAGTATTTT; CDR3: CASSDPSGWGTSEPRQYF
V: TRBV19; D: -; size: -; J: TRBJ2-7; DNA: TGTGCCAGTAGTATGAGTCCTACCTACGAGCAGTACTTC; CDR3: CASSMSPTYEQYF
V: TRBV20-1; D: TRBD1; size: -; J: TRBJ2-7; DNA: TGCAGTGCTAGTTCACAGGGGCACTCCTACGAGCAGTACTTC; CDR3: CSASSQGHSYEQYF
V: TRBV7-8; D: -; size: -; J: TRBJ2-2; DNA: TGTGCCAGCAGCCTTACAGGGACCGGGGAGCTGTTTTTT; CDR3: CASSLTGTGELFF
V: TRBV24-1; D: -; size: -; J: TRBJ1-5; DNA: TGTGCCACCAGACCGGGAACTCAGCCCCAGCATTTT; CDR3: CATRPGTQPQHF
V: TRBV18; D: -; size: -; J: TRBJ1-1; DNA: TGTGCCAGCTCACCAGCGCAGGGAGGCACTGAAGCTTTCTTT; CDR3: CASSPAQGGTEAFF
V: TRBV7-9; D: -; size: -; J: TRBJ2-5; DNA: TGTGCCAGCGGGAGAGAGACCCAGTACTTC; CDR3: CASGRETQYF
V: TRBV5-5; D: -; size: -; J: TRBJ1-5; DNA: TGTGCCAGCAGCTTGGCCGACAGGCGAGATCAGCCCCAGCATTTT; CDR3: CASSLADRRDQPQHF
V: TRBV29-1; D: -; size: -; J: TRBJ2-1; DNA: TGCAGCGTTGAAGGGCGGAATGAGCAGTTCTTC; CDR3: CSVEGRNEQFF
V: TRBV28; D: TRBD2; size: -; J: TRBJ2-5; DNA: TGTGCCAGCAACCAACCGAGCGGGGGGCTGGAGACCCAGTACTTC; CDR3: CASNQPSGGLETQYF
V: TRBV11-2; D: TRBD1; size: few; J: TRBJ1-6; DNA: TGTGCCAGCAGCTCTGGACAGGGTTTTTCACCCCTCCACTTT; CDR3: CASSSGQGFSPLHF
V: TRBV6-1; D: -; size: -; J: TRBJ2-4; DNA: TGTGCCAGCAGTGAATATACCGCGGCCCGTTTGTTC; CDR3: CASSEYTAARLF
V: TRBV29-1; D: TRBD1; size: -; J: TRBJ1-1; DNA: TGCAGCGTTGAAGATAACAGGGGGACTGAAGCTTTCTTT; CDR3: CSVEDNRGTEAFF
V: TRBV30; D: -; size: -; J: TRBJ1-3; DNA: TGTGCCTGGTCGTATGGGGCGGCTTCTGGAAACACCATATATTTT; CDR3: CAWSYGAASGNTIYF
V: TRBV11-2; D: TRBD1; size: -; J: TRBJ1-2; DNA: TGTGCCAGCAGGAAACAGGGGGTATGGGGCTACACCTTC; CDR3: CASRKQGVWGYTF
V: TRBV19; D: TRBD1; size: -; J: TRBJ1-5; DNA: TGTGCCAGTAGTATCTTGGACAGGGGGAGCAATCAGCCCCAGCATTTT; CDR3: CASSILDRGSNQPQHF
V: TRBV7-2; D: -; size: few; J: TRBJ1-6; DNA: TGTGCCAGCAGCTTATGGCTCAATTCACCCCTCCACTTT; CDR3: CASSLWLNSPLHF
V: TRBV7-9; D: -; size: -; J: TRBJ1-2; DNA: TGTGCCAGCAGCTCGTCGGGGGGCCGCTATCGTGGCTACACCTTC; CDR3: CASSSSGGRYRGYTF
V: TRBV7-8; D: TRBD1; size: -; J: TRBJ2-7; DNA: TGTGCCAGCAGCACTGTAACCCACAGGGGAAAAGAAACATCCTCCTACGAGCAGTACTTC; CDR3: CASSTVTHRGKETSSYEQYF
V: TRBV19; D: -; size: -; J: TRBJ1-4; DNA: TGTGCCAGTACCTATGGGCATGCGACTAATGAAAAACTGTTTTTT; CDR3: CASTYGHATNEKLFF
V: TRBV6-5; D: -; size: few; J: TRBJ2-2; DNA: TGTGCCAGCAGTTACCCGGGGACCGGGGAGCTGTTTTTT; CDR3: CASSYPGTGELFF
V: TRBV7-2; D: -; size: -; J: TRBJ1-5; DNA: TGTGCCAGCAGCTTATCGGGGGAGGGCCAGCCCCAGCATTTT; CDR3: CASSLSGEGQPQHF
V: TRBV15; D: -; size: -; J: TRBJ2-2; DNA: TGTGCCACCAGCAGGAGCCCTACCGGGGAGCTGTTTTTT; CDR3: CATSRSPTGELFF
V: TRBV29-1; D: TRBD2; size: -; J: TRBJ2-7; DNA: TGCAGCGTTGAGGGGGGGAGCGAGCAGTACTTC; CDR3: CSVEGGSEQYF
V: TRBV24-1; D: -; size: -; J: TRBJ1-1; DNA: TGTGCCACCAGTGGGCTCGGGGCTGAAGCTTTCTTT; CDR3: CATSGLGAEAFF
V: TRBV28; D: -; size: few; J: TRBJ1-2; DNA: TGTGCCAGCAGTCGGGAGGGGATTAACTATGGCTACACCTTC; CDR3: CASSREGINYGYTF
V: TRBV6-5; D: -; size: -; J: TRBJ2-2; DNA: TGTGCCAGCAGTTACGGAGCCACCGGGGAGCTGTTTTTT; CDR3: CASSYGATGELFF
V: TRBV2; D: TRBD2; size: many; J: TRBJ2-2; DNA: TGTGCCAGCAGCGTTGGACTAGCGGGGGGGCCCGACACCGGGGAGCTGTTTTTT; CDR3: CASSVGLAGGPDTGELFF
V: TRBV9; D: TRBD2; size: -; J: TRBJ2-5; DNA: TGTGCCAGCAGCGTAGAGGGCGGGGGGGCCTTGGAGACCCAGTACTTC; CDR3: CASSVEGGGALETQYF
V: TRBV5-5; D: -; size: -; J: TRBJ1-5; DNA: TGTGCCAGCAGCTTGGGGGGTCGGCAGGGCGCTCAGCCCCAGCATTTT; CDR3: CASSLGGRQGAQPQHF
V: TRBV10-3; D: -; size: -; J: TRBJ1-2; DNA: TGTGCCATGTCCCCCGGGTTTAGTGGCTACACCTTC; CDR3: CAMSPGFSGYTF
V: TRBV4-2; D: -; size: -; J: TRBJ1-1; DNA: TGTGCCAGCAGCCAGAGACGGGGTGATGAAGCTTTCTTT; CDR3: CASSQRRGDEAFF
V: TRBV4-2; D: -; size: -; J: TRBJ1-3; DNA: TGTGCCAGCAGACAAGCAGGGCTCTCTGGAAACACCATATATTTT; CDR3: CASRQAGLSGNTIYF
V: TRBV3-1/TRBV3-2; D: -; size: -; J: TRBJ1-2; DNA: TGTGCCAGCAGCCAAGACCCAGGGCGCTGGGGCTACACCTTC; CDR3: CASSQDPGRWGYTF
V: TRBV4-1; D: TRBD1; size: -; J: TRBJ1-5; DNA: TGCGCCAGCAGCCCGACAGGGGGTAATCAGCCCCAGCATTTT; CDR3: CASSPTGGNQPQHF
V: TRBV29-1; D: -; size: -; J: TRBJ2-1; DNA: TGCAGCGCCATACCTAACTACAATGAGCAGTTCTTC; CDR3: CSAIPNYNEQFF